These 15 T cell receptor beta chains share one sample of origin, sequenced in a study of blood T cell repertoires in COVID-19. TCRdb's table, derived via immunoSEQ multiplex PCR, lists solely in-frame clones and lacks some. The sample carries over 120,000 clones, roughly 79% recorded once. The sample consisted of peripheral blood. The origin of the receptors is a human donor in a cohort sampled during active COVID-19.

The CDR3 is CASSTLTPGQGANTEAFF. CDR3 in DNA: TGTGCCAGTAGTACCCTAACCCCCGGACAGGGAGCCAACACTGAAGCTTTCTTT. This chain links TRBV19 with TRBJ1-1; TRBD1 agrees at 8 bases. The germline V gene has CDR1 LNHDA and CDR2 SQIVND (reference sequence). After removal of 4 bases from V and 2 bases from J, the junction contained 15 bases not matched to a gene. This CDR3 comprises 18 residues.

This clone was seen once. The chain combines TRBV5-1 with TRBJ2-1, with no clear D. This CDR3 spans 12 amino acids. The ends were cut back, 0 bases at V and 7 bases at J, with 5 bases in the middle. In germline, CDR1 is SGHRS, CDR2 YFSETQ. CDR3 sequence: CASSLALNEQFF. Here the CDR3 DNA reads TGCGCCAGCAGCTTGGCACTAAATGAGCAGTTCTTC.

A single count supports this clone. The chain links TRBV27 to TRBJ1-4; D unclear. The CDR3 loop spans 14 amino acids. V lost 5 bases and J 2 bases, leaving 9 bases between the germline ends. The germline CDR1 and CDR2 sequences are MNHEY and SMNVEV (reference sequence). The CDR3 sequence: CASSRGSTNEKLFF. The CDR3 DNA reads TGTGCCAGCAGTCGAGGGTCCACTAATGAAAAACTGTTTTTT.

The chain couples TRBV2 to TRBJ2-7; D might be TRBD1 (5 bases). The CDR3 length is 15 residues. Germline V CDR1 and CDR2: SNHLY, FYNNEI. The V gene lost 11 bases and the J gene lost 2 bases, with 22 bases spanning the gap. Written as DNA, the CDR3 is TGTGCCGGTAAACAGGAGTGGGATACCCCCTACGAGCAGTACTTC. Its protein is CAGKQEWDTPYEQYF.

V usage is TRBV9 and J usage is TRBJ2-5; D is uncertain. Germline V gene sequence: CDR1 SGDLS, CDR2 YYNGEE. CDR3 size: 15 residues. Deletions cut 0 bases from V and 5 bases from J, with 14 bases between. The CDR3 loop is CASSVAALNGETQYF. CDR3 DNA sequence: TGTGCCAGCAGCGTAGCAGCGCTGAACGGGGAGACCCAGTACTTC.

This clone was picked up a small number of times. The V and J genes are TRBV25-1 and TRBJ2-7; 8 nucleotides line up with TRBD1. Germline-derived CDR1 and CDR2 are MGHDK and SYGVNS. The V gene end was trimmed by 1 base and the J gene end by 0 bases; junction bases not matched to a gene: 5. The CDR3 consists of 16 residues. The CDR3 region has the DNA TGTGCCAGCAGTGAATTTGGACAGGGAAGCTCCTACGAGCAGTACTTC. Amino acid sequence: CASSEFGQGSSYEQYF.

The chain couples TRBV21-1 to TRBJ2-4; the DNA was not used to check the table's D call, TRBD1. TRBV21-1 is listed as a pseudogene. The CDR3 runs to 14 residues. In DNA, the CDR3 is TGTGCCAGCAATCAAGACAGGGGATTAAACATTCAGTACTTC. Translated, it gives CASNQDRGLNIQYF.

This chain connects TRBV25-1 to TRBJ2-7, with D possibly being TRBD1 (6 bases). The CDR3 covers 15 residues. Germline V lookup: CDR1 MGHDK, CDR2 SYGVNS. V lost 3 bases to trimming and J lost 2 bases, with 14 bases between them. CDR3: CASSDSPGDPYEQYF. CDR3 DNA sequence: TGTGCCAGCAGTGACTCGCCAGGGGACCCCTACGAGCAGTACTTC.

This clone has just one count. J is TRBJ2-7 and V is TRBV9, with D possibly matching TRBD2 (8 bases). Trimming removed 4 bases from V and 4 bases from J, with 18 bases in between. CDR3 length: 15 residues. CDR1 is SGDLS, CDR2 YYNGEE, per germline. CDR3 coding DNA: TGTGCCAGCAGCCTAGGGGGCGCTAGCGGGTACGAGCAGTACTTC. It specifies CASSLGGASGYEQYF. The complete variable domain, with remaining parts taken from reference TRBV9 and TRBJ2-7, reads DSGVTQTPKHLITATGQRVTLRCSPRSGDLSVYWYQQSLDQGLQFLIQYYNGEERAKGNILERFSAQQFPDLHSELNLSSLELGDSALYFCASSLGGASGYEQYFGPGTRLTVT.

V usage is TRBV7-2 and J usage is TRBJ2-7, with TRBD1 identical over 9 bases. CDR1 and CDR2 (germline): SGHTA, FQGNSA. The length of the CDR3 is 14 residues. V was clipped by 5 bases and J by 6 bases; unmatched bases: 8. The CDR3 sequence is CASSPTGGLGEQYF. Here the CDR3 DNA reads TGTGCCAGCAGCCCGACAGGGGGTCTAGGCGAGCAGTACTTC.

DNA for the CDR3: TGTGCCAGCAGCTTGGAGGGCAGGGACTACGAGCAGTACTTC. It specifies CASSLEGRDYEQYF. V gene TRBV5-4 combines with J gene TRBJ2-7; D may be TRBD1 (5 bases). This CDR3 spans 14 amino acids. V lost 0 bases, J lost 3 bases, and 10 bases lay in between. Germline V gene data show CDR1 as SGHNT and CDR2 as YYREEE (reference sequence).

The V and J genes are TRBV19 and TRBJ1-6; D not certain. Trimming shortened V by 5 bases and J by 10 bases, and 9 bases separated the two germline ends. Germline-derived CDR1 and CDR2 are LNHDA and SQIVND (reference sequence). The CDR3 has 12 residues. DNA for the CDR3: TGTGCCAGTAGTTGGATGGGCTCACCCCTCCACTTT. Residues: CASSWMGSPLHF.

The V gene is TRBV16, the J gene TRBJ1-1, with TRBD1 as a possible D gene (5 bases). V was trimmed by 4 bases and J by 11 bases, leaving 17 bases between them. In germline, CDR1 is KGHSY, CDR2 FQNENV. The CDR3 contains 13 residues. CDR3 bases: TGTGCCAGCAGCCCCCCCAACCAGGGCCGTGCTTTCTTT. Translating gives CASSPPNQGRAFF.

The V gene is TRBV4-1, the J gene TRBJ2-3, with 8 bases identical to TRBD1. V trimming: 1 base; J trimming: 4 bases; junction bases outside the gene matches: 10. The CDR3 contains 17 residues. Germline V lookup: CDR1 MGHRA, CDR2 YSYEKL. In DNA form, the CDR3 reads TGCGCCAGCAGCCAAGTGTGGGGGACAGGCGGCGCAGATACGCAGTATTTT. It encodes CASSQVWGTGGADTQYF.

V is TRBV6-1 and J is TRBJ1-1, with D possibly TRBD1 on 6 matching bases. The CDR3 runs 13 residues. V was clipped by 3 bases and J by 5 bases, with 10 bases between them. In germline, CDR1 is MNHNS, CDR2 SASEGT. The chain's CDR3 is CASSDQGWTEAFF. CDR3 sequence (DNA): TGTGCCAGCAGTGACCAGGGGTGGACTGAAGCTTTCTTT.